Listed here is a single TCR beta chain. The sample holds a few counts of this clonotype. No antigen is known for it. No base quality values were provided; no much bigger clone lies one nucleotide off. This specimen comes from a study of T-cell reconstitution after alpha-beta-depleted transplantation in children (dated by TCRdb to the mid-2010s). A note on the overall study: T-cell immune reconstitution after TCRalphabeta/CD19-depleted allogeneic hematopoietic cell transplantation in children was quantitatively tracked in the study by means of TCR repertoire profiling. General conclusions and limits of the study: Hyperexpanded clone frequencies declined over subsequent months; after one year, T-cell counts and TCRbeta diversity were mostly attributed to newly produced T cells. The apparently early alphabetaT-cell count recovery about two months after transplant was reportedly dependent on only several hundred rapidly expanded clones derived from non-depleted graft cells. In some patients, the high TCRbeta diversity seen at day 60 was put down to recipient T cells and intrathymic progenitors that had survived conditioning.

Trimming takes 4 bases from V and 4 bases from J, and the germline ends sit 20 bases apart. CDR1 is given as SGHAT and CDR2 as FQDESV, both from the germline V gene (reference sequence). Including cysteine and phenylalanine, the CDR3 has 18 amino acids. Only CDR3 DNA is held: 54 bases, read in frame from base 1. Libraries were constructed by PCR. The sequencer listed for this sample is Illumina HiSeq 2500. To normalize quantification of the TCRbeta repertoire, the TCR libraries were built with molecular barcoding that relied on unique molecular identifiers. The public reads were reanalyzed by TCRdb: fastp trimming at Q25, MiXCR alignment, in-frame beta chains only. For every CDR3 protein sequence, its rows merge into one entry that carries the most common genes and DNA. Across this sample there are fewer than 550,000 distinct CDR3 sequences, with about 10% seen only once. The ten largest clonotypes hold 14% of the sample.

The treatment or condition tag for this specimen amounts to: allogeneic hematopoietic cell transplantation with graft depleted of TCRalphabeta T cells and CD19 B cells. TCRalphabeta/CD19-depleted allogeneic hematopoietic cell grafts were given to the transplant recipients, all of whom were children. Source: PBMCs, mostly from graft donor cells, taken 180 days after TCRalphabeta/CD19-depleted stem cell transplant. The TCR sequence derives from a female patient aged 2 to 10 who had a stem cell transplant for aplastic anemia, so the T cells may come from the graft donor. This sequence uses TRBV11-1 and TRBJ1-6; TRBD1 is possibly the D segment (5 matching bases). The encoded CDR3 is CASSSPAGTDFYNSPLHF. The base sequence is TGTGCCAGCAGCTCCCCCGCCGGGACGGACTTTTATAATTCACCCCTCCACTTT.